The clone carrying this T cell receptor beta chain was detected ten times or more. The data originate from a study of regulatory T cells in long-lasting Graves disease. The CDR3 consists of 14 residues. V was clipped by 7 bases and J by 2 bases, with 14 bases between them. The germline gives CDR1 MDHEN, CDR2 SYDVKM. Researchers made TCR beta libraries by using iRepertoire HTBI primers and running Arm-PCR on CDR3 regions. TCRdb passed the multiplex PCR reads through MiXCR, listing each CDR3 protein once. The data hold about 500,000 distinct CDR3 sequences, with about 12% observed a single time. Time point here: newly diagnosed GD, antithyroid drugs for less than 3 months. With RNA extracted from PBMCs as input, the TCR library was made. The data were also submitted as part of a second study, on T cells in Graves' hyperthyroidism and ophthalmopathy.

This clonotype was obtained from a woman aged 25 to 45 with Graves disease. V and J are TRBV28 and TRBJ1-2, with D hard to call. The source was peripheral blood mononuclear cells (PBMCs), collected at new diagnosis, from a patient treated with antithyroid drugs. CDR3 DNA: TGTGCCAGCACCACCCCGGGAGAAAACTATGGCTACACCTTC. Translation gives CASTTPGENYGYTF.